This TCR beta chain came from a study of shared clonotypes between healthy human individuals. Broader study findings: Non-shared clonotypes had lower generation probabilities than those shared by all four donors.

The assay was immunoSEQ multiplex PCR, and TCRdb's table has in-frame clones only and misses some. The sample records 1,500,000 or so clones, roughly 95% being singletons. A note on this clone: Its matching antigen is unknown.

This CDR3 is built from 15 residues. From germline, CDR1 is KGHSH and CDR2 LQKENI. With 6 bases clipped from V and 4 bases from J, the junction kept 10 bases outside the gene matches. V usage is TRBV18 and J usage is TRBJ2-7; TRBD1 matches 9 bases. The sequencing input was naive CD4+ T cells sorted from blood. Subset of the sample: CD45RA+ positively selected. This TCR was recovered from a man aged 30 to 39 in good health. In DNA, the CDR3 is TGTGCCAGCTCGGCCCTTGGGGGGACAGGGTACGAGCAGTACTTC. Translating gives CASSALGGTGYEQYF.